Sequencing of this TCR beta chain was carried out in a study of T cells in Graves' hyperthyroidism and ophthalmopathy. Stable Graves' hyperthyroidism denoted no ophthalmopathy progression over 18 months. Based on clinical symptoms, serum thyroxine and TRAb, thyroid ultrasound and orbital computed tomography, diagnoses were reached. It was RNA transcripts that yielded the amplified TCR beta CDR3 regions. Initially, a first-round RT-PCR of the TCR CDR3 employed the HTBI primer set. One entry per CDR3 protein, called by TCRdb with MiXCR from the multiplex PCR reads. The repertoire includes some 600,000 distinct CDR3 sequences, roughly 46% of them detected once, and nearly 8.5% sits in the top ten. The TCR sequence derives from a woman aged 18-29 years with Graves' hyperthyroidism. Sequenced sample: peripheral blood or thyroid tissue (not recorded which).

The CDR3 region is CASSDDRANVLTF. The CDR3 bases are TGTGCCAGCAGCGATGACAGGGCCAACGTCCTGACTTTC. The chain couples TRBV7-9 to TRBJ2-6; no clear D. The V and J ends lost 5 bases and 5 bases respectively, with 7 bases between them. CDR3 length equals 13 residues. Germline CDR1 and CDR2: SEHNR and FQNEAQ (reference sequence).